This T cell receptor (beta chain) is drawn from a study of T-cell reconstitution after alpha-beta-depleted transplantation in children. This clonotype has a handful of counts. Its antigen is still unknown. During its preparation, the TCRbeta library received unique molecular identifiers. TCRdb redid the calling of the PCR reads with MiXCR, one entry per CDR3 protein. This sample has 490,000 or so distinct CDR3 sequences, with about 11% found just once. Germline V gene lookup returns CDR1 SGHRS and CDR2 YFSETQ. The CDR3 is 16 residues long. V dropped 6 bases and J dropped 2 bases, with 18 bases sitting between them. Study results and caveats: Some patients showed high day-60 TCRbeta diversity, which derived from surviving recipient T cells and thymic progenitors. Reportedly, only several hundred clones from non-depleted graft cells drove alpha-beta T-cell counts at about two months.

This TCR derives from a child younger than 10 with inherited bone marrow failure, due to receive a stem cell transplant. The rearrangement joins TRBV5-1 to TRBJ2-1; TRBD1 might be the D (7 bases). The sample consisted of PBMCs, taken before TCRalphabeta/CD19-depleted stem cell transplant. The CDR3 here is CASTRVEGAAYNEQFF. CDR3 DNA sequence: TGCGCCAGCACCCGGGTGGAGGGGGCTGCCTACAATGAGCAGTTCTTC.